Listed below are T cell receptor beta chains from one sample, sequenced in a study of blood T cell repertoires in COVID-19. Some clones are missing from TCRdb's copy, which holds only in-frame ones; the method was immunoSEQ multiplex PCR. The sample consists of around 170,000 clones, about four fifths of them appearing once. The material sequenced was PBMCs or T cells enriched from blood (not recorded which). The receptor source for this set is a man aged 50-59 years who had recovered from COVID-19. Both conserved end residues are part of each CDR3. The order of the fields is CDR3 protein, V gene, J gene.

cdr3_aa: CASSPHMGAGGPERDSPLHF; v_call: TRBV4-2; j_call: TRBJ1-6
cdr3_aa: CASSLDRALSAFF; v_call: TRBV28; j_call: TRBJ1-1
cdr3_aa: CASSQDDNRGYTF; v_call: TRBV3-1/TRBV3-2; j_call: TRBJ1-2
cdr3_aa: CAISETTTGQPQHF; v_call: TRBV10-3; j_call: TRBJ1-5
cdr3_aa: CAPPSVSEAQHF; v_call: TRBV6-4; j_call: TRBJ1-5
cdr3_aa: CASSQDRTTNEKLFF; v_call: TRBV4-1; j_call: TRBJ1-4
cdr3_aa: CASSATGRGGYEQYF; v_call: TRBV2; j_call: TRBJ2-7
cdr3_aa: CASSQPGQAEKQYF; v_call: TRBV4-1; j_call: TRBJ2-3
cdr3_aa: CARSPQYEQYF; v_call: TRBV5-3; j_call: TRBJ2-7
cdr3_aa: CASRRDRANTGELFF; v_call: TRBV6-6; j_call: TRBJ2-2
cdr3_aa: CASSLYNEQFF; v_call: TRBV6-2/TRBV6-3; j_call: TRBJ2-1
cdr3_aa: CATSDSGQMNTEAFF; v_call: TRBV24-1; j_call: TRBJ1-1
cdr3_aa: CASSVDPNTYEQYF; v_call: TRBV9; j_call: TRBJ2-7
cdr3_aa: CASSLALFGGYTF; v_call: TRBV7-9; j_call: TRBJ1-2
cdr3_aa: CASSSAGSGSPLHF; v_call: TRBV5-1; j_call: TRBJ1-6
cdr3_aa: CASSLTTNSYEQYF; v_call: TRBV27; j_call: TRBJ2-7
cdr3_aa: CASTPIAGFRGGELFF; v_call: TRBV19; j_call: TRBJ2-2
cdr3_aa: CASSIQLIQPQHF; v_call: TRBV19; j_call: TRBJ1-5
cdr3_aa: CASSLGQTMDTQYF; v_call: TRBV7-9; j_call: TRBJ2-3
cdr3_aa: CASSLERAGNTIYF; v_call: TRBV5-1; j_call: TRBJ1-3
cdr3_aa: CASSLALPREGYTF; v_call: TRBV11-3; j_call: TRBJ1-2
cdr3_aa: CAWSVGGYEQYF; v_call: TRBV30; j_call: TRBJ2-7
cdr3_aa: CASSQESARIFTEAFF; v_call: TRBV4-3; j_call: TRBJ1-1
cdr3_aa: CASSPRSWGPPNTEAFF; v_call: TRBV4-1; j_call: TRBJ1-1
cdr3_aa: CAWSVVAGQGDTQYF; v_call: TRBV30; j_call: TRBJ2-3